The 11 T cell receptor beta chains below were found in one sample sequenced in a study of cytomegalovirus exposure and HLA in healthy donors (TCRdb year 2017). Libraries came from the immunoSEQ multiplex PCR assay. For the multiplex PCR, a mixture combining 60 forward primers for TCR Vbeta segments and 13 reverse primers for TCR Jbeta segments was used. In its TCRdb copy, this immuneACCESS table keeps in-frame sequences only and misses some clones. Where compared with another copy, unresolved V genes explain less than half of these, and the others have no known cause. Across this sample there are roughly 78,000 clones, with 63% seen only once. The top ten clones comprise approximately 5.7% of the sample. Specimen: PBMCs. The receptors stem from a man aged 30-40 years in good health and CMV-seropositive.

The CDR3 spells CSVELGRNEQFF. The CDR3, as DNA: TGCAGCGTTGAGTTGGGGAGGAATGAGCAGTTCTTC. This chain connects TRBV29-1 to TRBJ2-1; TRBD2 might be the D (6 bases). The V gene lost 3 bases and the J gene lost 7 bases, with 10 bases spanning the gap. The germline CDR1 and CDR2 sequences are SQVTM and ANQGSEA. This CDR3 is 12 amino acids long.

CDR3 sequence reads: CASSGQGLLNSGNTIYF. In DNA form, the CDR3 reads TGTGCCAGCAGCGGACAGGGGCTCTTGAACTCTGGAAACACCATATATTTT. The chain couples TRBV7-9 to TRBJ1-3; TRBD1 aligns across 9 bases. This CDR3 region has 17 residues. In germline, CDR1 is SEHNR, CDR2 FQNEAQ (reference sequence). V was pared by 5 bases and J by 0 bases, with 8 bases of the junction left unmatched.

This chain connects TRBV28 to TRBJ1-2; D gene uncertain. Germline values: CDR1 MDHEN, CDR2 SYDVKM. The V and J ends lost 7 bases and 2 bases respectively, with 17 bases between them. There are 15 residues in the CDR3. The CDR3 sequence is CASTLEEGINYGYTF. CDR3 DNA: TGTGCCAGCACTCTGGAGGAGGGTATAAACTATGGCTACACCTTC.

The chain has TRBV2 and TRBJ1-1; 10 positions agree with TRBD1. The ends lost 2 bases at V and 1 base at J; junction bases unmatched: 4. The CDR3 length is 16 residues. CDR1 and CDR2 from the germline V gene are SNHLY and FYNNEI. As DNA, the CDR3 is TGTGCCAGCAGTGAAACCCGGGACAGGGGGAACACTGAAGCTTTCTTT. Its translation: CASSETRDRGNTEAFF.

In nucleotides, the CDR3 is TGTGCCAGCAGTGAAGCGGACAGGGACGAGCAGTACTTC. It is translated as CASSEADRDEQYF. This chain links TRBV6-1 with TRBJ2-7; 8 nucleotides match TRBD1. This CDR3 comprises 13 residues. Germline V gene sequence: CDR1 MNHNS, CDR2 SASEGT. J was trimmed by 5 bases and V by 0 bases; bases with no gene match: 0.

The chain employs TRBV5-1 and TRBJ2-1; 9 nucleotides align to TRBD1. The CDR3 has 19 residues. CDR1 is SGHRS and CDR2 is YFSETQ in the germline V gene. V was pared by 3 bases and J by 0 bases, with 13 bases of the junction left unmatched. CDR3 amino acids: CASSYGQGFGGSSYNEQFF. The CDR3 DNA sequence: TGCGCCAGCAGCTACGGACAGGGGTTCGGTGGTAGCTCCTACAATGAGCAGTTCTTC.

J is TRBJ2-1 and V is TRBV5-6, with 11 bases aligning to TRBD2. The trim removed 0 bases at V and 1 base at J, leaving 0 bases unmatched. CDR3 length: 16 residues. Looked up from germline, CDR1 is SGHDT and CDR2 is YYEEEE. CDR3 residues: CASSLASGGSYNEQFF. CDR3 sequence (DNA): TGTGCCAGCAGCTTGGCTAGCGGGGGGTCCTACAATGAGCAGTTCTTC. The complete variable domain, with remaining parts taken from reference TRBV5-6 and TRBJ2-1, reads DAGVTQSPTHLIKTRGQQVTLRCSPKSGHDTVSWYQQALGQGPQFIFQYYEEEERQRGNFPDRFSGHQFPNYSSELNVNALLLGDSALYLCASSLASGGSYNEQFFGPGTRLTVL.

This chain links TRBV7-9 with TRBJ2-2, with 12 nucleotides matching TRBD2. With 2 bases clipped from V and 6 bases from J, the junction kept 1 base outside the gene matches. Germline V gene sequence: CDR1 SEHNR, CDR2 FQNEAQ (reference sequence). The CDR3 totals 15 residues. The CDR3 sequence: CASSLLAGGAGELFF. Here the CDR3 DNA reads TGTGCCAGCAGCTTACTAGCGGGAGGGGCCGGGGAGCTGTTTTTT.

CDR3 in amino acids: CASSQQGLANNNEQFF. In nucleotides, the CDR3 is TGCGCCAGCAGCCAACAAGGACTAGCGAATAACAATGAGCAGTTCTTC. The chain employs TRBV4-1 and TRBJ2-1; 9 bases match TRBD2. Germline V gives CDR1 MGHRA, CDR2 YSYEKL. Trimming removed 2 bases from V and 5 bases from J; junction bases left unmatched: 7. CDR3 size: 16 residues.

The chain employs TRBV4-1 and TRBJ1-3; 7 bases align to TRBD1. Per germline, CDR1 MGHRA and CDR2 YSYEKL. The V segment lost 0 bases and the J segment 4 bases; nucleotides outside the gene matches: 12. This CDR3 spans 18 amino acids. The CDR3 loop is CASSQDRQGKAGGNTIYF. The CDR3 bases are TGCGCCAGCAGCCAAGATCGACAGGGAAAGGCGGGGGGAAACACCATATATTTT.

This clone was seen more than once but under ten times. The chain is built from TRBV5-6 and TRBJ2-1; 10 bases agree with TRBD2. This CDR3 has 14 residues. CDR1 is SGHDT and CDR2 is YYEEEE in the germline V gene. With V trimmed by 4 bases and J by 8 bases, 6 bases remained unmatched. In nucleotides, the CDR3 is TGTGCCAGCAGCGTGGGACTAGCGAGCGATGAGCAGTTCTTC. Amino acids: CASSVGLASDEQFF.